This T cell receptor (beta chain) is from a study of neurological immune-mediated disorders. At least ten counts were recorded for this clonotype. Its antigen is unidentified. Study conclusions and caveats: The repertoires of 18 of 34 multiple sclerosis patients fell into one related-CDR3 cluster (a possible signature) under phylogenetic grouping.

Each CDR3 protein gets one entry after TCRdb re-called the 5' RACE reads with MiXCR. Among about 120,000 distinct CDR3 sequences listed, 3.2% were seen once. This CDR3 spans 15 amino acids. Germline CDR1 is SNHLY and CDR2 is FYNNEI. V lost 6 bases, J lost 3 bases, and 15 bases lay in between. Sample: PBMCs. The TCR comes from a woman in her twenties or thirties with multiple sclerosis. The rearrangement uses TRBV2 and TRBJ2-4; D may be TRBD1 (6 bases). CDR3 nucleotides: TGTGCCAGCAGACATAGGGGGTTGGGCAAAAACATTCAGTACTTC. Encoded protein: CASRHRGLGKNIQYF.